This is a list of T cell receptor beta chains from one sample in a study of early stage breast cancer tumors. Method: immunoSEQ multiplex PCR; TCRdb's copy keeps in-frame clones and lacks some. The sample has roughly 10,000 clones; 66% are singletons. Sequences were obtained from breast tumor tissue. These receptor sequences come from a person aged 50-59 years with breast cancer. Each CDR3 is given with its conserved first and last residue. D genes are given only for firm matches. Expanded clones are given a class, and other clones once, few, many or no size at all.

TRBJ1-5,TRBV19,NA,NA,CASSMGRDPQPQHF,TGTGCCAGTAGTATGGGCAGGGACCCTCAGCCCCAGCATTTT
TRBJ2-1,TRBV5-1,NA,TRBD2,CASSSLTSGSSYNEQFF,TGCGCCAGCAGCTCCCTAACTAGCGGGAGTTCCTACAATGAGCAGTTCTTC
TRBJ1-5,TRBV28,NA,NA,CASSPGGDNQPQHF,TGTGCCAGCAGTCCGGGGGGGGACAATCAGCCCCAGCATTTT
TRBJ2-1,TRBV19,NA,TRBD2,CASSIAGGRDEQFF,TGTGCCAGTAGTATAGCGGGGGGGCGCGATGAGCAGTTCTTC
TRBJ2-5,TRBV7-2,NA,TRBD2,CASRQTSGRQETQYF,TGTGCCAGCAGACAGACTAGCGGGAGGCAAGAGACCCAGTACTTC
TRBJ2-6,TRBV19,NA,NA,CASSNLGSGANVLTF,TGTGCCAGTAGTAATCTGGGCTCTGGGGCCAACGTCCTGACTTTC
TRBJ2-5,TRBV6-1,NA,NA,CASRRVQETQYF,TGTGCCAGCCGACGCGTCCAAGAGACCCAGTACTTC
TRBJ2-7,TRBV28,NA,NA,CASSLFQGGEQYF,TGTGCCAGCAGTTTATTTCAGGGAGGCGAGCAGTACTTC
TRBJ2-5,TRBV11-2,few,NA,CASSNQETQYF,TGTGCCAGCAGCAACCAAGAGACCCAGTACTTC
TRBJ2-1,TRBV27,NA,NA,CASSPRMGGNEQFF,TGTGCCAGCAGTCCTCGAATGGGGGGCAATGAGCAGTTCTTC
TRBJ2-7,TRBV2,NA,TRBD1,CASTRDREDGEQYF,TGTGCCAGCACACGGGACAGGGAAGATGGGGAGCAGTACTTC
TRBJ1-5,TRBV19,once,NA,CASSIYGTEFSNQPQHF,TGTGCCAGTAGTATTTACGGTACCGAATTTAGCAATCAGCCCCAGCATTTT
TRBJ2-3,TRBV5-1,NA,NA,CASSLEGRDPRRVTDTQYF,TGCGCCAGCAGCTTGGAGGGAAGGGACCCACGGCGAGTCACAGATACGCAGTATTTT
TRBJ2-7,TRBV27,once,NA,CASSFVGASYEQYF,TGTGCCAGCAGTTTTGTTGGAGCATCCTACGAGCAGTACTTC
TRBJ2-5,TRBV29-1,NA,TRBD1,CSVATGVTYQETQYF,TGCAGCGTTGCTACAGGGGTAACGTACCAAGAGACCCAGTACTTC
TRBJ2-3,TRBV6-1,NA,NA,CASRENVGATIDTQYF,TGTGCCAGCAGGGAAAATGTAGGGGCGACTATCGATACGCAGTATTTT
TRBJ2-1,TRBV19,NA,NA,CASSRTWGGVSYNEQFF,TGTGCCAGTAGTAGAACGTGGGGCGGGGTCTCCTACAATGAGCAGTTCTTC
TRBJ1-2,TRBV5-1,once,NA,CASSLAQANYGYTF,TGCGCCAGCAGCTTGGCCCAGGCTAACTATGGCTACACCTTC
TRBJ1-6,TRBV2,few,NA,CATWWGRDSPLHF,TGTGCCACCTGGTGGGGTCGTGATTCACCCCTCCACTTT
TRBJ2-3,TRBV5-4,few,NA,CASSLTSTDTQYF,TGTGCCAGCAGCTTGACTAGCACAGATACGCAGTATTTT
TRBJ2-1,TRBV28,NA,NA,CATIEGSSYNEQFF,TGTGCCACCATTGAGGGTAGCTCCTACAATGAGCAGTTCTTC
TRBJ2-5,TRBV27,NA,TRBD2,CASSLSGTSGRAVQETQYF,TGTGCCAGCAGTTTATCCGGCACTAGCGGGAGGGCCGTACAAGAGACCCAGTACTTC
TRBJ2-3,TRBV11-1,few,NA,CASGPLDTQYF,TGTGCCAGCGGCCCGTTGGATACGCAGTATTTT
TRBJ1-4,TRBV5-1,NA,NA,CASRSREDPNEKLFF,TGCGCCAGCAGGTCTCGAGAAGACCCTAATGAAAAACTGTTTTTT
TRBJ1-5,TRBV4-1,few,TRBD1,CASSPQGANGQPQHF,TGCGCCAGCAGCCCCCAGGGGGCGAACGGTCAGCCCCAGCATTTT
TRBJ2-7,TRBV10-2,NA,NA,CASSNQILRLRFEQYF,TGCGCCAGCAGTAATCAAATTCTCCGGTTAAGGTTCGAGCAGTACTTC
TRBJ1-5,TRBV7-2,NA,NA,CASSLGGGSNQPQHF,TGTGCCAGCAGCTTAGGAGGGGGTAGCAATCAGCCCCAGCATTTT